This TCR beta chain emerged from a study of T-cell reconstitution after alpha-beta-depleted transplantation in children. For TCRbeta, the library was prepared with unique molecular identifiers. TCRdb independently ran MiXCR on the PCR reads; one entry per CDR3 protein. The sample includes 95,000 to 150,000 distinct CDR3 sequences, 23% seen only once; the top ten take roughly a tenth. V lost 0 bases and J lost 1, with 13 bases in between. The germline V gene encodes CDR1 DFQATT and CDR2 SNEGSKA (reference sequence). This CDR3 contains 16 residues. The chain employs TRBV20-1 and TRBJ2-1; no clear D. The receptor comes from a male patient aged 2 to 10 who had a stem cell transplant for chronic granulomatous disease, so the T cells may come from the graft donor. This specimen was PBMCs, mostly from graft donor cells, taken 180 days after TCRalphabeta/CD19-depleted stem cell transplant. CDR3 residues: CSARDMRRASYNEQFF. As DNA, the CDR3 is TGCAGTGCTAGAGATATGCGGCGAGCATCCTACAATGAGCAGTTCTTC.